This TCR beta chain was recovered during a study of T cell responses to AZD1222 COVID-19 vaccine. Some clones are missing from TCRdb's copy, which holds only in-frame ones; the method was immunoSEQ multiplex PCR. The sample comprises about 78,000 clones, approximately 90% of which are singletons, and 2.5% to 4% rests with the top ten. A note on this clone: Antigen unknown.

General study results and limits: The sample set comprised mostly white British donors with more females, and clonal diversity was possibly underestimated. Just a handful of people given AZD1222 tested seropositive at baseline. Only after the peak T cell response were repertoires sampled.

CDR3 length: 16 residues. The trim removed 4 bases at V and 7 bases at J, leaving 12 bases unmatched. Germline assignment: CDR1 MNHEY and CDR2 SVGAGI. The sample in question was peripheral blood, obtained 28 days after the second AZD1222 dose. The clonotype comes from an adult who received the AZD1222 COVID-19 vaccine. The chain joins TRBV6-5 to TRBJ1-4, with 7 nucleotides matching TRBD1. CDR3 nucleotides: TGTGCCAGCAGTTCACGTTACAGGGGCTCTCCTGAAAAACTGTTTTTT. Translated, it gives CASSSRYRGSPEKLFF.